This TCR beta chain is drawn from a study of shared clonotypes between healthy human individuals. To note about this clone: Other DNA sequences in the sample encode the same CDR3.

This CDR3 spans 11 amino acids. Trimming stripped 0 bases from V and 5 bases from J, with 4 bases between. In germline, CDR1 is GTSNPN, CDR2 SVGIG (reference sequence). It was across several immunoSEQ plates that each subset's genomic DNA was evenly split. Repertoires were generated with immunoSEQ multiplex PCR, while TCRdb's copy carries only in-frame clones and drops some. The sample records roughly 520,000 clones, 90% to 97% being singletons. Sequences were obtained from naive CD4+ T cells sorted from blood. Noted subset: CD45RA+ positively selected. V is TRBV30 and J is TRBJ2-5; D ambiguous. The source is a woman aged 25 to 39 in good health. As DNA, the CDR3 is TGTGCCTGGAGTGTACGGGAGACCCAGTACTTC. Translating gives CAWSVRETQYF.